This T cell receptor beta chain was identified during a study of T-cell reconstitution after alpha-beta-depleted transplantation in children. This clonotype was counted at least ten times. Unique molecular identifiers featured in how the TCRbeta library was prepared. From the PCR reads, TCRdb called clonotypes with MiXCR, one entry per CDR3 protein. The repertoire holds approximately 250,000 distinct CDR3 sequences, with around 8.9% as singletons. CDR3 length equals 18 residues. Trimming at V came to 0 bases and at J to 4 bases, leaving 13 bases not matched to a gene. Germline V CDR1 and CDR2: LGHNA, YSLEER.

The V gene is TRBV4-3, the J gene TRBJ1-2; TRBD1 agrees at 8 bases. This receptor was identified in a human donor who donated a stem cell graft to a child with SCID. Material: PBMCs from the stem cell graft donor, obtained from the stem cell graft. The CDR3 DNA reads as TGCGCCAGCAGCCAAGACTTAGCGGGGTGGGACAGGCGCTATGGCTACACCTTC. Amino acid sequence: CASSQDLAGWDRRYGYTF.